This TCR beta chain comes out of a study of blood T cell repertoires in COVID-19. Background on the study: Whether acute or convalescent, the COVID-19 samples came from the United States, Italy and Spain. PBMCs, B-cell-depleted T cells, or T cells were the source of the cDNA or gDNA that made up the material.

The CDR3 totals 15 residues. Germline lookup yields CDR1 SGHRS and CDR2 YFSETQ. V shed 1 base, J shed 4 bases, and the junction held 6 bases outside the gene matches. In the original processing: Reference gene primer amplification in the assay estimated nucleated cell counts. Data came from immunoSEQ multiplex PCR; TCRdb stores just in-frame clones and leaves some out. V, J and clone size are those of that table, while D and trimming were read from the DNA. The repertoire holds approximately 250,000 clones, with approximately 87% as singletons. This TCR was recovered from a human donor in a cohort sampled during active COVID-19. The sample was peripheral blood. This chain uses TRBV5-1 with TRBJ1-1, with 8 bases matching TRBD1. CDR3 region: CASSLFGQGGTEAFF. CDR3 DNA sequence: TGCGCCAGCAGCTTGTTTGGACAGGGTGGCACTGAAGCTTTCTTT.